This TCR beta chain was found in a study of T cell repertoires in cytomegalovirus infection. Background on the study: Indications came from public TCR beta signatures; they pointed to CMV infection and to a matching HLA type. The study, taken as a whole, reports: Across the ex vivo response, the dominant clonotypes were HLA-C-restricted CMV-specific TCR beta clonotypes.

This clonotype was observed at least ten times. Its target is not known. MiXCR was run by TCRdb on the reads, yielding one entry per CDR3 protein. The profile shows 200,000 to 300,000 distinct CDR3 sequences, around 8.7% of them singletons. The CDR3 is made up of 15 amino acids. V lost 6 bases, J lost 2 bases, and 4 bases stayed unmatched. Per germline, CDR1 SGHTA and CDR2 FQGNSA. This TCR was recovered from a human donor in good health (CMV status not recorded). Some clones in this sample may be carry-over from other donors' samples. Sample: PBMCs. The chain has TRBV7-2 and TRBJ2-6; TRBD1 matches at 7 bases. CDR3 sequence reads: CASRPDRAGANVLTF. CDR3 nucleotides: TGTGCCAGCAGACCTGACAGGGCTGGGGCCAACGTCCTGACTTTC.